These 13 T cell receptor beta chains were sequenced from one sample in a study of CD4+ T cells in melanoma. Sequencing was performed with immunoSEQ multiplex PCR; in TCRdb, only in-frame clones are kept and a portion is missing. The top ten hold 3.6% of the sample, which has some 21,000 clones, 82% seen once. The sequencing input was cells from a culture (not recorded whether cultured in vitro). Source of these receptors: a human donor with melanoma.

This sequence joins TRBV19 and TRBJ2-2; D possibly corresponds to TRBD1 (6 bases). The germline V and J ends were trimmed by 5 bases and 6 bases, with 19 bases remaining between them. CDR3 length: 16 residues. Germline V gene lookup returns CDR1 LNHDA and CDR2 SQIVND (reference sequence). CDR3 sequence reads: CASSSGATLRPGELFF. CDR3 DNA: TGTGCCAGTAGTTCAGGGGCAACCCTTCGCCCCGGGGAGCTGTTTTTT.

V usage is TRBV11-2 and J usage is TRBJ2-2, with D perhaps given as TRBD1 or TRBD2 (5 bases each). The CDR3 length is 16 residues. Between the trimmed V and J ends, which lost 5 bases and 5 bases, there was a span of 18 bases. CDR1 is SGHAT and CDR2 is FQNNGV in the germline V gene. The CDR3 loop reads CASSPSRVAWTGELFF. The CDR3 DNA sequence: TGTGCCAGCAGCCCAAGCAGGGTAGCGTGGACCGGGGAGCTGTTTTTT.

This chain joins TRBV27 and TRBJ2-3; 9 bases are a match to TRBD1. The CDR3 has 18 amino acids. J lost 6 bases, V lost 7 bases, and 20 bases had no gene match. The germline V gene encodes CDR1 MNHEY and CDR2 SMNVEV (reference sequence). The CDR3 loop is CASTLFGETGTGSDTQYF. The DNA of the CDR3 is TGTGCCAGCACCCTCTTCGGAGAGACCGGGACAGGGTCTGATACGCAGTATTTT.

The gene calls are TRBV5-1 and TRBJ2-2; 11 positions agree with TRBD2. Germline CDR1 is SGHRS and CDR2 is YFSETQ. The CDR3 runs 16 residues. J gave up 1 base and V 4 bases, and 3 bases lay outside the gene matches. The CDR3 is CASSTLAGGNTGELFF. The CDR3 DNA follows: TGCGCCAGCAGCACCCTAGCGGGGGGGAACACCGGGGAGCTGTTTTTT.

CDR3 DNA sequence: TGTGCCAGCTCTAGGGGAGTCCAAGAGACCCAGTACTTC. Amino acid sequence: CASSRGVQETQYF. The chain carries TRBV18 and TRBJ2-5; D is possibly TRBD1 or TRBD2 (5 bases each). This CDR3 has 13 residues. Germline V gene data show CDR1 as KGHSH and CDR2 as LQKENI. Trimming pared 6 bases from V and 1 base from J, leaving 9 bases between.

The chain couples TRBV30 to TRBJ2-3; 14 nucleotides match TRBD2. Germline CDR1 GTSNPN, CDR2 SVGIG (reference sequence). This CDR3 is 16 amino acids long. V lost 3 bases, J lost 8 bases, and 10 bases stayed unmatched. CDR3 sequence (DNA): TGTGCCTGGAGCGCCTCGACTAGCGGGGGGGCTGTTACGCAGTATTTT. Its translation is CAWSASTSGGAVTQYF.

This chain connects TRBV2 to TRBJ2-7, with D unresolved. V dropped 4 bases and J dropped 2 bases, with 6 bases sitting between them. Germline V CDR1 and CDR2: SNHLY, FYNNEI. The CDR3 runs 12 residues. CDR3 DNA sequence: TGTGCCAGCAGTGTACAGACCTACGAGCAGTACTTC. Residues: CASSVQTYEQYF.

This clone has only one observation. The chain has TRBV14 and TRBJ2-7, with 12 bases fitting TRBD2. Unmatched junction bases numbered 5, after V lost 1 base and J lost 1 base. The V gene's germline CDR1 is SGHDN and CDR2 FVKESK. This CDR3 region has 17 residues. The CDR3 protein is CASSQGVLAGGSYEQYF. The CDR3 coding sequence is TGTGCCAGCAGCCAAGGGGTCCTAGCGGGGGGGTCCTACGAGCAGTACTTC.

This rearrangement joins TRBV10-3 to TRBJ1-5; the D gene is possibly TRBD1 (6 bases). Per the germline V gene, CDR1 is ENHRY and CDR2 is SYGVKD. The CDR3 is 16 residues long. V lost 2 bases and J 1 base, leaving 12 bases between the germline ends. CDR3 loop: CAISERMTGSNQPQHF. CDR3 sequence (DNA): TGTGCCATCAGTGAGAGGATGACAGGCAGCAATCAGCCCCAGCATTTT.

This clone was seen a handful of times. The chain uses TRBV2 and TRBJ1-3; 8 bases agree with TRBD1. This CDR3 has 15 amino acids. J gave up 6 bases and V 4 bases, and 8 bases lay outside the gene matches. CDR1 is SNHLY, CDR2 FYNNEI, per germline. Written as DNA, the CDR3 is TGTGCCAGCAGTGGGCCGGGGACAGGAGAAAACACCATATATTTT. This gives the protein CASSGPGTGENTIYF.

CDR3 region: CASTAGGNYGYTF. Here the CDR3 DNA reads TGTGCCAGCACCGCCGGAGGCAACTATGGCTACACCTTC. V is TRBV2 and J is TRBJ1-2; D is ambiguous. The CDR3 runs 13 residues. Trimming took off 7 bases at V and 2 bases at J, with 11 bases between the two ends. Germline V gives CDR1 SNHLY, CDR2 FYNNEI.

The chain links TRBV5-1 to TRBJ2-5, with D perhaps assigned TRBD1 or TRBD2 (7 bases each). Trimming took off 0 bases at V and 3 bases at J, with 9 bases between the two ends. Germline V gene lookup returns CDR1 SGHRS and CDR2 YFSETQ. The CDR3 is 14 amino acids. The CDR3 DNA reads as TGCGCCAGCAGCTTGGCAGGGGGGGAAGAGACCCAGTACTTC. It encodes CASSLAGGEETQYF.

This chain joins TRBV7-2 and TRBJ1-2, with D hard to call. The CDR3 is made up of 13 amino acids. Germline CDR1 and CDR2: SGHTA and FQGNSA. The V gene lost 1 base and the J gene lost 3 bases, with 6 bases spanning the gap. The DNA for the CDR3 is TGTGCCAGCAGCTTAGTTTGGGACTATGGCTACACCTTC. Translating gives CASSLVWDYGYTF. The full variable domain, its missing parts supplied by reference TRBV7-2 and TRBJ1-2, is GAGVSQSPSNKVTEKGKDVELRCDPISGHTALYWYRQSLGQGLEFLIYFQGNSAPDKSGLPSDRFSAERTGGSVSTLTIQRTQQEDSAVYLCASSLVWDYGYTFGSGTRLTVV.